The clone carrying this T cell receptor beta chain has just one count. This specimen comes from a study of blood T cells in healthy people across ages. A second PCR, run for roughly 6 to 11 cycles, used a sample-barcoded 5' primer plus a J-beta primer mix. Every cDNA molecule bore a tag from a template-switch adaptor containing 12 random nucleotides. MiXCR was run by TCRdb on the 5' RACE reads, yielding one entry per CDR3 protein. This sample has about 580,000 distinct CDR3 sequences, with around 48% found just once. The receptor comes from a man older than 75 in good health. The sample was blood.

CDR3 nucleotide sequence: TGTGCCAGCAGCTGGGACCTTGTCGGCAATCAGCCCCAGCATTTT. Translation: CASSWDLVGNQPQHF. This chain connects TRBV7-2 to TRBJ1-5; tentative D call: TRBD1 (5 bases). The V and J ends lost 4 bases and 2 bases respectively, with 12 bases between them. Germline V gene lookup returns CDR1 SGHTA and CDR2 FQGNSA. The CDR3 is 15 residues long.